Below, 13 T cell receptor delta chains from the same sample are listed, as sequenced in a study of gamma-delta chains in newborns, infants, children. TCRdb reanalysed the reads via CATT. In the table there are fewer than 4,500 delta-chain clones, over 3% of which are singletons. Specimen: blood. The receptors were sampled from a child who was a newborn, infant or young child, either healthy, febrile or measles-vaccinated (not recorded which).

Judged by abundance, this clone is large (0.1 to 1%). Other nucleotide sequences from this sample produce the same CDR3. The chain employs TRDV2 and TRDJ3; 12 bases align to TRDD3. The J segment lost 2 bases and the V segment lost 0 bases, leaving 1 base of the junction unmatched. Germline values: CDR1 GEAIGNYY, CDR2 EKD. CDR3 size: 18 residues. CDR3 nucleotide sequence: TGTGCCTGTGACACCCTGGGGGATACGACCTGGGACACCCGACAGATGTTTTTC. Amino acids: CACDTLGDTTWDTRQMFF.

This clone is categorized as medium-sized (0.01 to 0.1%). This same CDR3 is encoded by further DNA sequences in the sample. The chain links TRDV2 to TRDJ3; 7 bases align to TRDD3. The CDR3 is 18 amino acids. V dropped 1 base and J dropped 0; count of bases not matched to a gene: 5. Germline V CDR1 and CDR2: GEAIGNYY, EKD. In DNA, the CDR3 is TGTGCCTGTGACACGCTGGGGGGCAGCTCCTGGGACACCCGACAGATGTTTTTC. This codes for CACDTLGGSSWDTRQMFF.

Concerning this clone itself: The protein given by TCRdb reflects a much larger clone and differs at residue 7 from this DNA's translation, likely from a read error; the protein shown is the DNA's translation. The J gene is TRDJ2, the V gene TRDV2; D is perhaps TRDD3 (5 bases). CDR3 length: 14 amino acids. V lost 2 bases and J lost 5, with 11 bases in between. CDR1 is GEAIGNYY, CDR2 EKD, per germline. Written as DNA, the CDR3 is TGTGCCTGTGACATACTGAGGGATACAGCACAACTCTTCTTT. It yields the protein CACDILRDTAQLFF.

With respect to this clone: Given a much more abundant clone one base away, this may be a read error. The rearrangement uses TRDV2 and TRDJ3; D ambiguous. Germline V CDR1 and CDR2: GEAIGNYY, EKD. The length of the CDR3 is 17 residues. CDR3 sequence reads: CACDTLKSSRDTRQMFF. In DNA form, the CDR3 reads TGTGCCTGTGACACTTTAAAGAGCTCCCGGGACACCCGACAGATGTTTTTC.

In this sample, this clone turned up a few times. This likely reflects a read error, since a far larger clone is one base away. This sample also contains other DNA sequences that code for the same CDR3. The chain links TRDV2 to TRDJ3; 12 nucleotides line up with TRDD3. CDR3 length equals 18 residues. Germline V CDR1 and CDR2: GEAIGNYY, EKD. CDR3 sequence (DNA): TGTGCCTGTGACAGTACTGGGGGATACTCCTGGGACACCCGACAAATGTTTTTC. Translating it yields CACDSTGGYSWDTRQMFF.

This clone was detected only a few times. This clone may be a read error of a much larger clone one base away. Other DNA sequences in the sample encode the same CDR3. CDR3 sequence reads: CACEPLLGDSSWDTRQMFF. DNA of the CDR3: TGTGCCTGTGAACCGCTATTGGGGGATAGCTCCTGGGACACCCGACAGATGTTTTTC. This chain connects TRDV2 to TRDJ3, with 9 bases aligning to TRDD3. The germline CDR1 and CDR2 sequences are GEAIGNYY and EKD. This CDR3 has 19 amino acids. V shed 4 bases, J shed 0 bases, and the junction held 9 bases outside the gene matches.

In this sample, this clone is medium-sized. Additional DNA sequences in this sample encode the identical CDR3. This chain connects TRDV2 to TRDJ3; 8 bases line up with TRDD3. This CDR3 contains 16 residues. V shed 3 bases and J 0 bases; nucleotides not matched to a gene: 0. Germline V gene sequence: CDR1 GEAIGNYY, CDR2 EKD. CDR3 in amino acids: CACDGGYSWDTRQMFF. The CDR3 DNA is TGTGCCTGTGACGGGGGATACTCCTGGGACACCCGACAGATGTTTTTC.

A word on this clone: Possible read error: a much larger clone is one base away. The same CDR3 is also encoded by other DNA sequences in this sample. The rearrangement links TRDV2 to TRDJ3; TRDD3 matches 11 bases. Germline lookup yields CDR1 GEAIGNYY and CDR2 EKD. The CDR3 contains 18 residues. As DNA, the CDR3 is TGTGCCTGTGACACACTGGGGGATAGATCCTGGGACACCCGGCAGATGTTTTTC. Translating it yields CACDTLGDRSWDTRQMFF.

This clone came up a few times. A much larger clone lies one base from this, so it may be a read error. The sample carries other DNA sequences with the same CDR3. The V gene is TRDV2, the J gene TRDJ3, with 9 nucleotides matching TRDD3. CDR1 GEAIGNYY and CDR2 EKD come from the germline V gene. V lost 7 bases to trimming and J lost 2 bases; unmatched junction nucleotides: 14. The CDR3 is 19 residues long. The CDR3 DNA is TGTGCCTGCGACTCCCCTGGGGATACGCGAACCTGGGACACCCGACAGATGTTTTTC. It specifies CACDSPGDTRTWDTRQMFF.

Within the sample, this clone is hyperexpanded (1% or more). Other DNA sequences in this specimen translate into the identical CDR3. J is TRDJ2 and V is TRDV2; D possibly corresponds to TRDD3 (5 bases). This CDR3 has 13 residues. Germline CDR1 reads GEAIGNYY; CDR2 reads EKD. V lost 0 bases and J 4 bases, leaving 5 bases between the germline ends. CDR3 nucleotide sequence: TGTGCCTGTGACACCTGGGGGACAGCACAACTCTTCTTT. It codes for CACDTWGTAQLFF.

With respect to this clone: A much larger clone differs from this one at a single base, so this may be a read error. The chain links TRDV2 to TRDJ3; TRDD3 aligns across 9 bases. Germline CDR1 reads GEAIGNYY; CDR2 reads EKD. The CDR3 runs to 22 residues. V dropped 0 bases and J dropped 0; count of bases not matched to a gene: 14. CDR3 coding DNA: TGTGCCTGTGACACCGTTCGGGGGATACCCACCCCCAGCTCCTGGGACACCCGACAGATGTTTTTC. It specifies CACDTVRGIPTPSSWDTRQMFF.

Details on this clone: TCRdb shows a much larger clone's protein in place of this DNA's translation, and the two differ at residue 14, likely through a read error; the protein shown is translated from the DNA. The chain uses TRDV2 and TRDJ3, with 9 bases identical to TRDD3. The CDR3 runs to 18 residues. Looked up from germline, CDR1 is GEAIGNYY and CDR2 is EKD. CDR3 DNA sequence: TGTGCCTGTGACATTTTGGGGGATAGCTCCTGGGACACCGGACAGATGTTTTTC. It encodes CACDILGDSSWDTGQMFF.

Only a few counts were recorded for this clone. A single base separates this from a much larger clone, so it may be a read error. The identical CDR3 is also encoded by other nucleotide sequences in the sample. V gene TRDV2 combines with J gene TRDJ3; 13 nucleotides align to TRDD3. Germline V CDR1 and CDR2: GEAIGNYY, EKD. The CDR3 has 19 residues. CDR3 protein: CACDILGDTNTWDTRQMFF. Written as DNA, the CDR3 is TGTGCTTGTGACATACTGGGGGATACGAACACCTGGGACACCCGACAGATGTTTTTC.